The entry below describes one T cell receptor beta chain. How the authors handled the data: Estimation of nucleated cell counts relied on the amplification of reference gene primers. The protocol was immunoSEQ multiplex PCR, while the TCRdb copy is restricted to in-frame clones and leaves out a portion. V and J calls and clone size follow that table, whereas D and trimming were derived from the DNA. The sample yields some 100,000 clones, approximately 91% seen once. This entry is derived from a study of blood T cell repertoires in COVID-19. At the level of the study: Specimens from acute and convalescent COVID-19 originated in the United States, Italy and Spain. Sources were T cells, B-cell-depleted T cells, or PBMCs; the material itself was cDNA or gDNA.

This TCR was sampled from a woman in her seventies with acute or convalescent COVID-19. The source material was peripheral blood.

Here the CDR3 reads CASSRTGYEQYF. For the CDR3, the DNA is TGTGCCAGCAGCAGGACAGGGTACGAGCAGTACTTC. V usage is TRBV11-3 and J usage is TRBJ2-7, with 8 bases identical to TRBD1. Trimming cost V 5 bases and J 4 bases; bases outside gene matches: 1. This CDR3 is built from 12 residues. The germline V gene has CDR1 SGHNT and CDR2 YENEEA.